What follows is one T cell receptor (beta chain) and its context. Profiling relied on immunoSEQ multiplex PCR, and the TCRdb table lists in-frame clones only, not all of them. The sample has approximately 400,000 clones; over 75% are singletons. The data are from a study of blood T cell repertoires in COVID-19. V was clipped by 4 bases and J by 1 base, with 7 bases between them. This CDR3 is built from 13 residues. Germline V gives CDR1 MNHEY, CDR2 SVGAGI. The rearrangement links TRBV6-5 to TRBJ1-2, with D possibly TRBD1 on 6 matching bases. The sequenced sample was PBMCs or T cells enriched from blood (not recorded which). This clonotype was obtained from a young man who had recovered from COVID-19. The CDR3 bases are TGTGCCAGCAGTTTGGGACATAACTATGGCTACACCTTC. Translated: CASSLGHNYGYTF.